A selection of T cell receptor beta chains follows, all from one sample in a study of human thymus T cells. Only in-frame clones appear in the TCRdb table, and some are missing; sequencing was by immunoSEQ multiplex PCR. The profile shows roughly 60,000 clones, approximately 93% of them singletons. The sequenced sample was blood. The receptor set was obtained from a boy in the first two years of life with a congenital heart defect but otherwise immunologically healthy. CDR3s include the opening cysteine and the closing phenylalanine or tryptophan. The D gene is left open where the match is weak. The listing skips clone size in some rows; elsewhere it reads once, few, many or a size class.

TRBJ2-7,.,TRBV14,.,CASSQVGVFESYEQYF,TGTGCCAGCAGCCAAGTCGGTGTTTTCGAGTCCTACGAGCAGTACTTC
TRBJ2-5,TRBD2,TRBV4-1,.,CASSQDLPGTTQETQYF,TGCGCCAGCAGCCAAGATCTCCCCGGGACTACCCAAGAGACCCAGTACTTC
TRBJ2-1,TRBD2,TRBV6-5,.,CASSSQAGPNEQFF,TGTGCCAGCAGTTCTCAAGCGGGACCCAATGAGCAGTTCTTC
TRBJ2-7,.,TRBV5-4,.,CASSLAFGTTSYEQYF,TGTGCCAGCAGCTTGGCCTTCGGGACGACCTCCTACGAGCAGTACTTC
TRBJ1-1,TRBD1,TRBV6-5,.,CASWTGQITEAFF,TGTGCCAGCTGGACAGGGCAGATCACTGAAGCTTTCTTT
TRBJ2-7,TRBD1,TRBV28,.,CASSNWDRRSYEQYF,TGTGCCAGCAGTAACTGGGACAGACGATCCTACGAGCAGTACTTC
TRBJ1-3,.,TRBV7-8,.,CASSLASGNTIYF,TGTGCCAGCAGCTTAGCCTCTGGAAACACCATATATTTT
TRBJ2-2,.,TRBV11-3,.,CASSKQGHGELFF,TGTGCCAGCAGCAAACAGGGTCACGGGGAGCTGTTTTTT
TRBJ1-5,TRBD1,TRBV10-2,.,CASSPGGVQPQHF,TGCGCCAGCAGTCCAGGGGGCGTACAGCCCCAGCATTTT
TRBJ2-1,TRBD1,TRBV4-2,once,CASSQSGTGSYNEQFF,TGTGCCAGCAGCCAATCCGGGACAGGATCCTACAATGAGCAGTTCTTC
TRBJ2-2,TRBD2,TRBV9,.,CASSDGLAGELFF,TGTGCCAGCAGCGACGGACTAGCCGGAGAGCTGTTTTTT
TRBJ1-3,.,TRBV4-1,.,CASSQGVTIAGNTIYF,TGCGCCAGCAGCCAAGGTGTGACTATCGCCGGAAACACCATATATTTT
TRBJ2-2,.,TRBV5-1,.,CASKGGETGELFF,TGCGCCAGCAAAGGGGGGGAAACCGGGGAGCTGTTTTTT
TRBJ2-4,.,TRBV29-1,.,CSGRGVSGNIQYF,TGCAGCGGGCGTGGGGTCTCCGGGAACATTCAGTACTTC
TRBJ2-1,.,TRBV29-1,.,CSVDGLDAPYNEQFF,TGCAGCGTTGACGGACTGGACGCACCCTACAATGAGCAGTTCTTC
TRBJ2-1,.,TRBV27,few,CASREDSYNEQFF,TGTGCCAGCAGAGAGGATTCCTACAATGAGCAGTTCTTC
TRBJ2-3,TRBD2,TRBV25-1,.,CASTRTSGITDTQYF,TGTGCCAGCACCAGGACTAGCGGGATCACAGATACGCAGTATTTT
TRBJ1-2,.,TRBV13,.,CASSTGAYGYTF,TGTGCCAGTTCGACAGGCGCGTATGGCTACACCTTC
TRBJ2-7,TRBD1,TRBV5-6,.,CASSWGQGEQYF,TGTGCCAGCAGTTGGGGACAGGGAGAGCAGTACTTC
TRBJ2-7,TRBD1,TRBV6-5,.,CASSYGTGGEQYF,TGTGCCAGCAGTTACGGGACAGGGGGCGAGCAGTACTTC
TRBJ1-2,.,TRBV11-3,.,CASSLDWAEEKYYGYTF,TGTGCCAGCAGCTTAGATTGGGCGGAGGAAAAATACTATGGCTACACCTTC
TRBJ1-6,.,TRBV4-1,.,CASSQEGYNSPLHF,TGCGCCAGCAGCCAAGAGGGGTATAATTCACCCCTCCACTTT
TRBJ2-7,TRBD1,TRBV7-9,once,CASRRTGTYEQYF,TGTGCCAGCCGAAGGACAGGGACCTACGAGCAGTACTTC
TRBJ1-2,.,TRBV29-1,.,CSVAGQNSYYGYTF,TGCAGCGTTGCGGGCCAGAACTCGTACTATGGCTACACCTTC
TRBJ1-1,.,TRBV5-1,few,CASSGGRLNTEAFF,TGCGCCAGCAGCGGGGGACGCCTGAACACTGAAGCTTTCTTT
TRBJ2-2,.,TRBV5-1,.,CASSFMGTGVPGELFF,TGCGCCAGCAGCTTTATGGGCACCGGAGTCCCCGGGGAGCTGTTTTTT
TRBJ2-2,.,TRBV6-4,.,CASSDGRELFF,TGTGCCAGCAGTGACGGGAGGGAGCTGTTTTTT
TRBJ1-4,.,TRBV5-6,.,CASSLDTTNEKLFF,TGTGCCAGCAGCTTGGACACAACTAATGAAAAACTGTTTTTT
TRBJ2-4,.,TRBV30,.,CACLGSRKNIQYF,TGTGCCTGTCTCGGGAGTCGCAAAAACATTCAGTACTTC
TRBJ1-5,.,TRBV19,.,CASSLWGDNQPQHF,TGTGCCAGTTCCCTATGGGGGGACAATCAGCCCCAGCATTTT
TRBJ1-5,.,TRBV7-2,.,CASSLIWDGNQPQHF,TGTGCCAGCAGCTTAATTTGGGACGGGAATCAGCCCCAGCATTTT
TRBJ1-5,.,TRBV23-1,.,CAGLTGPQPQHF,TGCGCCGGGTTGACAGGCCCCCAGCCCCAGCATTTT
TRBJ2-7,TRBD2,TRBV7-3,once,CASSLRGGPYEQYF,TGTGCCAGCAGCTTACGGGGGGGCCCCTACGAGCAGTACTTC
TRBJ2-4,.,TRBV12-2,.,CASRSDSPRGAKNIQYF,TGTGCAAGTCGCTCGGACAGTCCGAGGGGAGCCAAAAACATTCAGTACTTC
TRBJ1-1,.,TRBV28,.,CASSYPGPGGTEAFF,TGTGCCAGCAGTTACCCGGGGCCAGGAGGGACTGAAGCTTTCTTT
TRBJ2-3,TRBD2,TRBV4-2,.,CASSQDLATSGGSTDTQYF,TGTGCCAGCAGCCAAGACCTAGCGACTAGCGGGGGCTCCACAGATACGCAGTATTTT
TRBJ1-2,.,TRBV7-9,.,CASSLMSWGSNYGYTF,TGTGCCAGCAGCTTGATGTCGTGGGGTTCGAACTATGGCTACACCTTC
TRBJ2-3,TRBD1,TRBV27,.,CASTPTNPDRGETDTQYF,TGTGCCAGCACCCCAACCAACCCTGACAGGGGCGAAACAGATACGCAGTATTTT
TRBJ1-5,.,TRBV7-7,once,CASSLFFRGRRDQPQHF,TGTGCCAGCAGCTTGTTTTTCAGGGGTAGGAGGGATCAGCCCCAGCATTTT
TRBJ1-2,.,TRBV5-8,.,CASSLGQRVNYGYTF,TGTGCCAGCAGCTTGGGACAGAGAGTTAACTATGGCTACACCTTC
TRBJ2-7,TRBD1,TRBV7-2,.,CASSRTGPSYEQYF,TGTGCCAGCAGCCGGACAGGGCCCTCCTACGAGCAGTACTTC
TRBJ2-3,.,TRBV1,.,CTSSQEGGDYTDTQYF,TGCACCAGCAGCCAAGAAGGGGGGGATTACACAGATACGCAGTATTTT
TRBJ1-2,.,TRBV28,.,CASSLGNYGYTF,TGTGCCAGCAGTTTAGGAAACTATGGCTACACCTTC
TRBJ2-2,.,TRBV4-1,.,CASSQVSPGAGELFF,TGCGCCAGCAGCCAAGTATCCCCGGGAGCCGGGGAGCTGTTTTTT
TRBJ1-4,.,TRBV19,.,CASSIGGPHGKLFF,TGTGCCAGTAGTATAGGGGGACCCCACGGAAAACTGTTTTTT
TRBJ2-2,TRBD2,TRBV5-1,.,CASSSGLAGATGELFF,TGCGCCAGCAGCTCCGGACTAGCGGGGGCCACCGGGGAGCTGTTTTTT